A single sample gave rise to the 29 T cell receptor beta chains below, sequenced in a study of T cells in Graves' hyperthyroidism and ophthalmopathy. Amplified regions were TCR beta CDR3 sequences from RNA transcripts. With the HTBI primer set, the TCR CDR3 went through a first round of RT-PCR. From the multiplex PCR reads, TCRdb called clonotypes with MiXCR, one entry per CDR3 protein. The sample consists of about 270,000 distinct CDR3 sequences, roughly 15% of them appearing once. Sequencing was carried out using blood. All receptors come from a woman aged 45-60 years with Graves' hyperthyroidism that later progressed to Graves' ophthalmopathy.

This clonotype appeared many times. This chain uses TRBV28 with TRBJ1-2, with TRBD1 as a possible D gene (5 bases). CDR3 length: 12 amino acids. Trimming removed 5 bases from V and 2 bases from J, with 6 bases in between. CDR1 and CDR2 from the germline V gene are MDHEN and SYDVKM. CDR3 in DNA: TGTGCCAGCAGTCGGGGCAACTATGGCTACACCTTC. Protein product: CASSRGNYGYTF.

This clonotype was observed many times. The chain couples TRBV20-1 to TRBJ1-1; the match to TRBD1 covers 10 bases. V lost 5 bases and J lost 8; bases outside the gene matches: 14. The germline V gene has CDR1 DFQATT and CDR2 SNEGSKA (reference sequence). This CDR3 is 15 amino acids long. CDR3 coding DNA: TGCAGTGCTGCCGGGACAGGGGCCCCAAAAGGGGAAGCTTTCTTT. Protein sequence: CSAAGTGAPKGEAFF.

The chain joins TRBV28 to TRBJ1-5; D is unresolved. CDR3 length: 11 amino acids. Trimming stripped 3 bases from V and 6 bases from J, with 3 bases between. CDR1 is MDHEN and CDR2 is SYDVKM in the germline V gene. The CDR3 coding sequence is TGTGCCAGCAGTTTCTCTCAGCCCCAGCATTTT. Translated: CASSFSQPQHF. Filled out from reference TRBV28 and TRBJ1-5, the complete variable domain reads DVKVTQSSRYLVKRTGEKVFLECVQDMDHENMFWYRQDPGLGLRLIYFSYDVKMKEKGDIPEGYSVSREKKERFSLILESASTNQTSMYLCASSFSQPQHFGDGTRLSIL.

This clonotype was seen repeatedly, ten times or more. The chain links TRBV12-3 or TRBV12-4 to TRBJ2-5; 10 bases map to TRBD2. V lost 5 bases to trimming and J lost 4 bases; unmatched junction nucleotides: 7. There are 15 residues in the CDR3. DNA of the CDR3: TGTGCCAGCAGTGTATGGACTAGCGGTGGAGAGACCCAGTACTTC. It encodes CASSVWTSGGETQYF.

This clonotype was counted many times. The chain couples TRBV12-3 or TRBV12-4 to TRBJ1-1; D perhaps matches TRBD1 (6 bases). This CDR3 has 15 residues. The V gene lost 0 bases and the J gene lost 4 bases, with 12 bases spanning the gap. DNA for the CDR3: TGTGCCAGCAGTTTAGCGGGGGGCGGGGGCACTGAAGCTTTCTTT. It yields the protein CASSLAGGGGTEAFF.

This clonotype was recorded many times. The rearrangement links TRBV27 to TRBJ2-7; no definite D call. The CDR3 loop spans 9 amino acids. V gave up 11 bases and J gave up 4 bases, with 6 bases separating them. Germline V gives CDR1 MNHEY, CDR2 SMNVEV (reference sequence). The CDR3 DNA sequence: TGTGCCGTCGGGTACGAGCAGTACTTC. It yields the protein CAVGYEQYF.

This clonotype has just a few counts. The germline gene is not matched at one end of the junction; a read error may be the cause. The chain carries TRBV11-2 and TRBJ1-1; maybe TRBD1 (6 bases). Per the germline V gene, CDR1 is SGHAT and CDR2 is FQNNGV. CDR3 length: 12 amino acids. The CDR3: CAGSFGQPEAFF. In DNA form, the CDR3 reads TGTGCCGGCAGCTTTGGACAGCCTGAAGCTTTCTTT. The full variable domain, with the rest looked up from reference TRBV11-2 and TRBJ1-1, is EAGVAQSPRYKIIEKRQSVAFWCNPISGHATLYWYQQILGQGPKLLIQFQNNGVVDDSQLPKDRFSAERLKGVDSTLKIQPAKLEDSAVYLCAGSFGQPEAFFGQGTRLTVV.

This clonotype was picked up many times. The chain links TRBV12-3 or TRBV12-4 to TRBJ1-5; unclear D gene. CDR3 size: 13 residues. Trimming stripped 2 bases from V and 6 bases from J, with 8 bases between. DNA for the CDR3: TGTGCCAGCAGTTTAATCATGGTTCAGCCCCAGCATTTT. Translated: CASSLIMVQPQHF.

DNA for the CDR3: TGTGCCAGCAGCTGGGGTTCAGGGTACGAGCAGTACTTC. This gives the protein CASSWGSGYEQYF. This chain joins TRBV5-8 and TRBJ2-7; the D gene is possibly TRBD1 (5 bases). V was clipped by 3 bases and J by 4 bases, with 11 bases between them. There are 13 residues in the CDR3. The germline V gene has CDR1 SGHTS and CDR2 YDEGEE.

This clonotype was seen a few times. The chain couples TRBV19 to TRBJ2-7; 9 nucleotides align to TRBD1. This CDR3 is built from 15 residues. V lost 7 bases and J lost 4; bases outside the gene matches: 11. Germline CDR1 LNHDA, CDR2 SQIVND (reference sequence). The CDR3 reads CASTIEGTGQYEQYF. The CDR3 DNA sequence: TGTGCCAGTACCATCGAAGGGACAGGGCAATACGAGCAGTACTTC.

This clonotype was seen ten or more times. V is TRBV5-1 and J is TRBJ2-3; the match to TRBD2 covers 9 bases. CDR3 length: 15 residues. Trimming cost V 0 bases and J 7 bases; bases outside gene matches: 6. CDR1 SGHRS and CDR2 YFSETQ come from the germline V gene. The CDR3 DNA is TGCGCCAGCAGCTTGGACGTCGCGGGAGGGAATACGCAGTATTTT. It encodes CASSLDVAGGNTQYF.

This clonotype was counted between two and nine times. This chain joins TRBV27 and TRBJ1-1; tentative D call: TRBD1 (5 bases). The germline gives CDR1 MNHEY, CDR2 SMNVEV (reference sequence). This CDR3 comprises 14 residues. V lost 3 bases and J lost 5, with 13 bases in between. CDR3: CASSLSSRGTEAFF. In DNA, the CDR3 is TGTGCCAGCAGTTTGTCTTCACGGGGGACTGAAGCTTTCTTT.

This clonotype was seen many times. The rearrangement links TRBV27 to TRBJ2-3; 13 bases are a match to TRBD2. There are 17 residues in the CDR3. V was clipped by 2 bases and J by 3 bases; unmatched bases: 5. The germline V gene has CDR1 MNHEY and CDR2 SMNVEV (reference sequence). The CDR3 loop is CASSLKGTSGTTDTQYF. The CDR3 coding sequence is TGTGCCAGCAGTTTAAAGGGGACTAGCGGGACAACAGATACGCAGTATTTT.

This clonotype was counted at least ten times. This chain connects TRBV5-1 to TRBJ2-1; D ambiguous. The CDR3 length is 12 residues. V was shortened by 1 base and J by 9 bases, with 8 bases between the two germline ends. Germline V gene data show CDR1 as SGHRS and CDR2 as YFSETQ. The CDR3 nucleotides are TGCGCCAGCAGCTTGTGGGCTGGTGAGCAGTTCTTC. It yields the protein CASSLWAGEQFF.

This clonotype was recorded many times. The CDR3 DNA reads as TGTGCCAGCAGTTTAGGCCAGGGGGGAGAGACCCAGTACTTC. Translation gives CASSLGQGGETQYF. The chain has TRBV27 and TRBJ2-5; maybe TRBD1 (7 bases). This CDR3 has 14 residues. With 2 bases removed from V and 4 bases from J, the gap between germline ends came to 11 bases. CDR1 is MNHEY and CDR2 is SMNVEV in the germline V gene (reference sequence).

This clonotype was seen at least ten times. V gene TRBV2 combines with J gene TRBJ2-3; D may correspond to TRBD1 or TRBD2 (5 bases each). The CDR3 is made up of 14 amino acids. Germline assignment: CDR1 SNHLY and CDR2 FYNNEI. The V gene lost 5 bases and the J gene lost 4 bases, with 13 bases spanning the gap. The CDR3 sequence is CASSNRDPPDTQYF. In DNA, the CDR3 is TGTGCCAGCAGTAACCGGGACCCCCCAGATACGCAGTATTTT.

This clonotype showed up many times. This rearrangement joins TRBV6-1 to TRBJ2-7, with 9 bases fitting TRBD1. V dropped 2 bases and J dropped 4; count of bases not matched to a gene: 3. The CDR3 runs to 14 residues. CDR1 and CDR2 (germline): MNHNS, SASEGT. CDR3 residues: CASSEYGTGYEQYF. Written as DNA, the CDR3 is TGTGCCAGCAGTGAATACGGGACAGGGTACGAGCAGTACTTC.

This chain connects TRBV15 to TRBJ1-3, with a possible D match to TRBD1 (6 bases). There are 15 residues in the CDR3. Germline assignment: CDR1 LNHNV and CDR2 YYDKDF (reference sequence). The V and J ends lost 2 bases and 1 base respectively, with 9 bases between them. The DNA of the CDR3 is TGTGCCACCAGCAGACCCAGGGGATCTGGAAACACCATATATTTT. Translation gives CATSRPRGSGNTIYF. The variable domain in full, completed from reference TRBV15 and TRBJ1-3, reads DAMVIQNPRYQVTQFGKPVTLSCSQTLNHNVMYWYQQKSSQAPKLLFHYYDKDFNNEADTPDNFQSRRPNTSFCFLDIRSPGLGDTAMYLCATSRPRGSGNTIYFGEGSWLTVV.

This clonotype turned up a few times. This sequence may be a read error, since a much larger clone differs from it by one base. The chain carries TRBV29-1 and TRBJ2-5; D call uncertain. Deletions cut 3 bases from V and 4 bases from J, with 12 bases between. This CDR3 region has 13 residues. Germline values: CDR1 SQVTM, CDR2 ANQGSEA. The CDR3, as DNA: TGCAGCGTTGAGGGCGAGAGAGGAGAGACCCAGTACTTC. Residues: CSVEGERGETQYF.

Ten or more counts support this clonotype. The chain combines TRBV18 with TRBJ2-1, with D possibly TRBD2 on 7 matching bases. V was clipped by 3 bases and J by 5 bases, with 14 bases between them. CDR3 length: 15 residues. Germline CDR1 KGHSH, CDR2 LQKENI. For the CDR3, the DNA is TGTGCCAGCTCACCTCGAGGCGGGGGCCACAATGAGCAGTTCTTC. Translation gives CASSPRGGGHNEQFF. The full variable domain, rest sourced from reference TRBV18 and TRBJ2-1, is NAGVMQNPRHLVRRRGQEARLRCSPMKGHSHVYWYRQLPEEGLKFMVYLQKENIIDESGMPKERFSAEFPKEGPSILRIQQVVRGDSAAYFCASSPRGGGHNEQFFGPGTRLTVL.

Written as DNA, the CDR3 is TGTGCCAGTAGTCGACAGGCAGGCAAAAACATTCAGTACTTC. Its protein product is CASSRQAGKNIQYF. This chain joins TRBV19 and TRBJ2-4; a weak D match, TRBD1 (6 bases). With 5 bases removed from V and 3 bases from J, the gap between germline ends came to 11 bases. The CDR3 runs 14 residues. Germline CDR1 reads LNHDA; CDR2 reads SQIVND (reference sequence). Combining the CDR3 with reference TRBV19 and TRBJ2-4 gives the whole variable domain DGGITQSPKYLFRKEGQNVTLSCEQNLNHDAMYWYRQDPGQGLRLIYYSQIVNDFQKGDIAEGYSVSREKKESFPLTVTSAQKNPTAFYLCASSRQAGKNIQYFGAGTRLSVL.

This chain links TRBV3-1 with TRBJ1-3; D is undetermined. The CDR3 runs to 15 residues. V was clipped by 3 bases and J by 0 bases, with 9 bases between them. Germline V gene lookup returns CDR1 LGHDT and CDR2 YNNKEL (reference sequence). In DNA form, the CDR3 reads TGTGCCAGCAGCCAGGGATCTTACTCTGGAAACACCATATATTTT. Amino acid sequence: CASSQGSYSGNTIYF.

This chain connects TRBV28 to TRBJ2-1, with 10 bases lining up with TRBD2. The germline CDR1 and CDR2 sequences are MDHEN and SYDVKM. The CDR3 sequence is 17 residues long. Germline trimming cut 4 bases from V and 2 bases from J; bases unmatched to any gene: 8. The CDR3, as DNA: TGTGCCAGCAGTTCCCTAGCGGGAGAGGAGGCCTACAATGAGCAGTTCTTC. It codes for CASSSLAGEEAYNEQFF.

This clonotype has at least ten counts. This chain uses TRBV5-1 with TRBJ2-5; 13 nucleotides align to TRBD2. Germline loops: CDR1 SGHRS, CDR2 YFSETQ. The J segment lost 2 bases and the V segment lost 5 bases, leaving 12 bases of the junction unmatched. The CDR3 is made up of 18 amino acids. CDR3 sequence: CASRVRTSGSLRQETQYF. The CDR3 bases are TGCGCCAGCAGGGTACGGACTAGCGGGAGCTTAAGGCAAGAGACCCAGTACTTC. The entire variable domain, with the rest obtained from reference TRBV5-1 and TRBJ2-5, is as follows: KAGVTQTPRYLIKTRGQQVTLSCSPISGHRSVSWYQQTPGQGLQFLFEYFSETQRNKGNFPGRFSGRQFSNSRSEMNVSTLELGDSALYLCASRVRTSGSLRQETQYFGPGTRLLVL.

In its sample, this clonotype was seen many times. The J gene is TRBJ1-1, the V gene TRBV15, with D unresolved. The CDR3 extends over 15 amino acids. CDR1 and CDR2 (germline): LNHNV, YYDKDF (reference sequence). The V end was cut by 0 bases, the J end by 8 bases, with 16 bases between. The DNA of the CDR3 is TGTGCCACCAGCAGAGATCACGAGACTGGCGGAGAAGCTTTCTTT. Translation: CATSRDHETGGEAFF.

This clonotype was detected many times. The chain links TRBV30 to TRBJ2-1; D possibly corresponds to TRBD2 (6 bases). The V end lost 1 base, the J end lost 8 bases, and 9 bases lay between the germline ends. Germline CDR1 GTSNPN, CDR2 SVGIG (reference sequence). This CDR3 has 12 amino acids. For the CDR3, the DNA is TGTGCCTGGAGTGACACGGGGGATGAGCAGTTCTTC. This gives the protein CAWSDTGDEQFF. The whole variable domain, filled in from reference TRBV30 and TRBJ2-1, reads SQTIHQWPATLVQPVGSPLSLECTVEGTSNPNLYWYRQAAGRGLQLLFYSVGIGQISSEVPQNLSASRPQDRQFILSSKKLLLSDSGFYLCAWSDTGDEQFFGPGTRLTVL.

This clonotype showed up just a few times. The chain is built from TRBV7-9 and TRBJ1-6; the D is unclear. Trimming took off 5 bases at V and 3 bases at J, with 14 bases between the two ends. Germline assignment: CDR1 SEHNR and CDR2 FQNEAQ (reference sequence). The CDR3 has 16 residues. The CDR3 DNA reads as TGTGCCAGCAGCGACGATGATCCCGTCTATAATTCACCCCTCCACTTT. Its protein product is CASSDDDPVYNSPLHF. Full variable domain (remainder filled in from reference TRBV7-9 and TRBJ1-6): DTGVSQNPRHKITKRGQNVTFRCDPISEHNRLYWYRQTLGQGPEFLTYFQNEAQLEKSRLLSDRFSAERPKGSFSTLEIQRTEQGDSAMYLCASSDDDPVYNSPLHFGNGTRLTVT.

This clonotype was detected ten times or more. This chain uses TRBV2 with TRBJ1-5; the D gene is possibly TRBD1 (6 bases). V was pared by 6 bases and J by 4 bases, with 10 bases between. The CDR3 has 13 residues. Looked up from germline, CDR1 is SNHLY and CDR2 is FYNNEI. The CDR3 region is CASRAQGNQPQHF. The CDR3 DNA sequence: TGTGCCAGCAGAGCTCAGGGGAATCAGCCCCAGCATTTT.

This clonotype showed up many times. The rearrangement links TRBV20-1 to TRBJ2-5; TRBD2 is a possible D gene (5 bases). This CDR3 region has 13 residues. Between the trimmed V and J ends, which lost 0 bases and 5 bases, there was a span of 10 bases. Germline V CDR1 and CDR2: DFQATT, SNEGSKA (reference sequence). CDR3 in DNA: TGCAGTGCTAGAGACGTGGGGAGCGAGACCCAGTACTTC. It is translated as CSARDVGSETQYF.